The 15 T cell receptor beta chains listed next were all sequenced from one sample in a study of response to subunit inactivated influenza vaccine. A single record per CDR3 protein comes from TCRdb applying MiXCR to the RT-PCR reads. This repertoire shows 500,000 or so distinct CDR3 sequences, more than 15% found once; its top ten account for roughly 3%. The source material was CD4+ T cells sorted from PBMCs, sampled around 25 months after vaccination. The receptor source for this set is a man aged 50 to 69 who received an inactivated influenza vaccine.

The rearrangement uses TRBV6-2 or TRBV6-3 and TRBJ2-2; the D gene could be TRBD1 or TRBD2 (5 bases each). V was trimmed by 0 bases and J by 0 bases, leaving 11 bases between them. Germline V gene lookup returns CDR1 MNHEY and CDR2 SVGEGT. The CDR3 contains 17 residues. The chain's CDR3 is CASSYSMGETNTGELFF. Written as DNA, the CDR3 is TGTGCCAGCAGTTACTCGATGGGGGAAACGAACACCGGGGAGCTGTTTTTT.

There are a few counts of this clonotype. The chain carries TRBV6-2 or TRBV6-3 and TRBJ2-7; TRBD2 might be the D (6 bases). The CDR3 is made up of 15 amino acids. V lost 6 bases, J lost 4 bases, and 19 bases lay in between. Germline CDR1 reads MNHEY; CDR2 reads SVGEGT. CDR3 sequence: CASRGEAIHGYEQYF. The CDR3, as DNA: TGTGCCAGCAGAGGGGAGGCCATCCATGGATACGAGCAGTACTTC.

CDR3: CASSPGASGINEQFF. In nucleotides, the CDR3 is TGTGCCAGCAGTCCCGGGGCTAGCGGGATAAATGAGCAGTTCTTC. The chain links TRBV12-3 or TRBV12-4 to TRBJ2-1; 9 nucleotides align to TRBD2. V was pared by 5 bases and J by 7 bases, with 9 bases of the junction left unmatched. This CDR3 is 15 amino acids long.

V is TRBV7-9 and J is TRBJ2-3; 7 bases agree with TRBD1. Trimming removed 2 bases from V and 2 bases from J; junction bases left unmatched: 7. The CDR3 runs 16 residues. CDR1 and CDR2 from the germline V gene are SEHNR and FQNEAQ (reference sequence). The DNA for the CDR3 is TGTGCCAGCAGCTTACTAGACAGGGTTCCCACAGATACGCAGTATTTT. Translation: CASSLLDRVPTDTQYF.

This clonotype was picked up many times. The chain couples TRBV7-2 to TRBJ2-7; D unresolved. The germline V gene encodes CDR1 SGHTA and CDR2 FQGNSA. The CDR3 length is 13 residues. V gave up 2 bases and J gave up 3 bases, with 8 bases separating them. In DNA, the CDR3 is TGTGCCAGCAGCTTACGTGGCAACTACGAGCAGTACTTC. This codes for CASSLRGNYEQYF. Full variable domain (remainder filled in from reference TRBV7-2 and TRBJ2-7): GAGVSQSPSNKVTEKGKDVELRCDPISGHTALYWYRQSLGQGLEFLIYFQGNSAPDKSGLPSDRFSAERTGGSVSTLTIQRTQQEDSAVYLCASSLRGNYEQYFGPGTRLTVT.

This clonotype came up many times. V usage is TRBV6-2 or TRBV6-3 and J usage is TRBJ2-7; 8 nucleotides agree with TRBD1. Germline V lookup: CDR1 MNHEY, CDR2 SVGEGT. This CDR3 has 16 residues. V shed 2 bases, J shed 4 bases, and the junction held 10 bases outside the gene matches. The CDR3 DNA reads TGTGCCAGCAGTTACCCCGCCGGGACAGGCTCATACGAGCAGTACTTC. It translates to CASSYPAGTGSYEQYF.

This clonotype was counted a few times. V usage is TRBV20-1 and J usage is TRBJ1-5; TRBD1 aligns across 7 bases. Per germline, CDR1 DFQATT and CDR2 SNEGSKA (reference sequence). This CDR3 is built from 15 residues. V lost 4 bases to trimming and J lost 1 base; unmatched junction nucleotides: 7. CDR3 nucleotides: TGCAGTGCTATAGCAGGGGGAACCAGCAATCAGCCCCAGCATTTT. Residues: CSAIAGGTSNQPQHF.

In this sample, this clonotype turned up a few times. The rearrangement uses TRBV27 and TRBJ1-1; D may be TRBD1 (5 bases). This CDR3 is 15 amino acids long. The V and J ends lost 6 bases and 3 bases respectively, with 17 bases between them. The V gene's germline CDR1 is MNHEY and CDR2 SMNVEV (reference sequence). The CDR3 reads CASRDQKGIYTEAFF. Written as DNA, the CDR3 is TGTGCCAGCAGAGACCAAAAGGGGATTTACACTGAAGCTTTCTTT.

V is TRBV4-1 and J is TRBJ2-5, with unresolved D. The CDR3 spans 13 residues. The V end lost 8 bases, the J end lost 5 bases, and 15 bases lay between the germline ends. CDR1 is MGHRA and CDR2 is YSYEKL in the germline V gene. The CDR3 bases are TGCGCCAGCTGCATTAATCTGGGGGAGACCCAGTACTTC. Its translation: CASCINLGETQYF.

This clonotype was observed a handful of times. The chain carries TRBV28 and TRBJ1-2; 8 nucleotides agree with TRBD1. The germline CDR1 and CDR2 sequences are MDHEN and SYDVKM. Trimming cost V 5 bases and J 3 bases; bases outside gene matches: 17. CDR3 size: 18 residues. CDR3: CASSPHSPSGGSHYGYTF. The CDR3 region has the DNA TGTGCCAGCAGTCCCCATAGTCCTTCAGGGGGCAGTCACTATGGCTACACCTTC.

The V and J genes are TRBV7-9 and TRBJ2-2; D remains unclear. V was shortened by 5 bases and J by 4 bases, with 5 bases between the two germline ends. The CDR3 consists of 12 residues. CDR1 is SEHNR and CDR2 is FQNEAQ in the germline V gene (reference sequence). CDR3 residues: CASSPSTGELFF. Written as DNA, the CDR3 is TGTGCCAGCAGCCCCTCCACCGGGGAGCTGTTTTTT.

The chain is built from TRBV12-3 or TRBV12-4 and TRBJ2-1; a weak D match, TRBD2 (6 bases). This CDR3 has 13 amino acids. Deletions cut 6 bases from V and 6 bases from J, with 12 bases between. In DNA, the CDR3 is TGTGCCAGCAGCATCCTGACTAGCAATGAGCAGTTCTTC. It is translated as CASSILTSNEQFF.

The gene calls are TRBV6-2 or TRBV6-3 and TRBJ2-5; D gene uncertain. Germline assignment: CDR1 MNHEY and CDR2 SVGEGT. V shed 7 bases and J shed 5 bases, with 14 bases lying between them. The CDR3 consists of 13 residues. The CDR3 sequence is CASTRKVGETQYF. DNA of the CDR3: TGTGCCAGCACCCGGAAGGTGGGGGAGACCCAGTACTTC.

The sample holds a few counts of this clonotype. CDR3 amino acids: CSVNRGTQETQYF. The CDR3 nucleotides read TGCAGCGTGAACAGGGGAACGCAAGAGACCCAGTACTTC. The chain uses TRBV29-1 and TRBJ2-5; 7 bases align to TRBD1. This CDR3 has 13 residues. Per the germline V gene, CDR1 is SQVTM and CDR2 is ANQGSEA. Losses at the gene ends were 6 bases for V and 2 bases for J; bases not matched to a gene: 6.

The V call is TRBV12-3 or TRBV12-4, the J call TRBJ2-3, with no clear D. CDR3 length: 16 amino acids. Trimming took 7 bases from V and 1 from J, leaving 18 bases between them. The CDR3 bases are TGTGCCAGCACCCTCAGGACCGGTTTGGGCACAGATACGCAGTATTTT. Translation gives CASTLRTGLGTDTQYF.